The 15 T cell receptor beta chains in this list originate from one sample, sequenced in a study of long-term antiretroviral therapy in people with HIV. Researchers ran immunoSEQ v3.0 at survey level. The repertoire was sequenced with immunoSEQ multiplex PCR; TCRdb's copy has only in-frame clones and lacks some. The table lists tens of thousands of clones, approximately 78% of them singletons, with 5.6% in the top ten. Sequenced here: unsorted PBMCs, sampled 0.2 years after starting antiretroviral therapy. These TCRs come from a woman between 25 and 40 years old with HIV.

This chain uses TRBV9 with TRBJ2-3; TRBD2 matches at 7 bases. CDR3 length: 14 residues. V trimming: 8 bases; J trimming: 4 bases; junction bases outside the gene matches: 10. Germline-derived CDR1 and CDR2 are SGDLS and YYNGEE. Written as DNA, the CDR3 is TGTGCCAGTGGACTAGGTGGGATTTCAGATACGCAGTATTTT. Protein: CASGLGGISDTQYF.

The chain uses TRBV5-6 and TRBJ2-3; D is perhaps TRBD2 (6 bases). Germline V gene lookup returns CDR1 SGHDT and CDR2 YYEEEE. CDR3 length equals 16 residues. V was pared by 4 bases and J by 2 bases, with 17 bases between. CDR3 bases: TGTGCCAGCAGCCCTCCGGGGACTCTCATCACAGATACGCAGTATTTT. This translates into CASSPPGTLITDTQYF. Complete variable domain (other parts from reference TRBV5-6 and TRBJ2-3): DAGVTQSPTHLIKTRGQQVTLRCSPKSGHDTVSWYQQALGQGPQFIFQYYEEEERQRGNFPDRFSGHQFPNYSSELNVNALLLGDSALYLCASSPPGTLITDTQYFGPGTRLTVL.

The chain couples TRBV6-5 to TRBJ1-3; D gene unclear. The CDR3 covers 12 residues. Germline lookup yields CDR1 MNHEY and CDR2 SVGAGI. The chain's CDR3 is CAVTGTGNTIYF. CDR3 nucleotide sequence: TGTGCGGTAACGGGTACCGGAAACACCATATATTTT.

This rearrangement joins TRBV19 to TRBJ2-5, with 7 bases identical to TRBD1. CDR1 is LNHDA, CDR2 SQIVND, per germline (reference sequence). The trim removed 8 bases at V and 7 bases at J, leaving 7 bases unmatched. CDR3 size: 12 residues. CDR3 in DNA: TGTGCCAGTCGAGGACAGGACCCGACCCAGTACTTC. Translated, it gives CASRGQDPTQYF.

This sequence joins TRBV5-4 and TRBJ1-5, with 8 bases aligning to TRBD1. Germline assignment: CDR1 SGHNT and CDR2 YYREEE (reference sequence). The CDR3 has 16 residues. With 4 bases clipped from V and 2 bases from J, the junction kept 8 bases outside the gene matches. CDR3 bases: TGTGCCAGCAGCCTAGGACAGGGCGAAGGCAATCAGCCCCAGCATTTT. This gives the protein CASSLGQGEGNQPQHF.

The chain recombines TRBV21-1 with TRBJ2-7; TRBD1, the table's D call, lacks a check against the DNA. TRBV21-1 is reported as a pseudogene. This CDR3 contains 15 residues. The CDR3, as DNA: TGTGCCAGCAGCAGGAGATCGGGACAGCCCTACGAGCAGTACGTC. Encoded protein: CASSRRSGQPYEQYV.

The V call is TRBV4-2, the J call TRBJ2-1; no definite D call. V was trimmed by 1 base and J by 9 bases, leaving 7 bases between them. The length of the CDR3 is 12 residues. Germline loops: CDR1 LGHNA, CDR2 YNFKEQ. The CDR3 reads CASSQVGREQFF. The CDR3 nucleotides are TGTGCCAGCAGCCAAGTTGGGCGTGAGCAGTTCTTC.

A word on this clone: Other DNA variants within this sample encode the same CDR3. The rearrangement links TRBV12-5 to TRBJ1-1; D not certain. The CDR3 is 13 amino acids. V lost 2 bases and J lost 3, with 7 bases in between. Per germline, CDR1 LGHNT and CDR2 FRNRAP. The CDR3 DNA reads TGTGCTAGTGGTTTGCGTGGGGACACTGAAGCTTTCTTT. This gives the protein CASGLRGDTEAFF.

The chain employs TRBV7-2 and TRBJ2-1, with D uncertain. This CDR3 is 14 amino acids long. CDR1 is SGHTA and CDR2 is FQGNSA in the germline V gene. The V end was cut by 1 base, the J end by 7 bases, with 11 bases between. The CDR3 nucleotides are TGTGCCAGCAGCTTAGGGGTGGTCGTGAATGAGCAGTTCTTC. It codes for CASSLGVVVNEQFF.

The V call is TRBV5-1, the J call TRBJ1-1; TRBD1 might be the D (5 bases). CDR3 size: 13 residues. Trimming removed 1 base at V and 10 bases at J, with 14 bases between. Germline V CDR1 and CDR2: SGHRS, YFSETQ. Here the CDR3 DNA reads TGCGCCAGCAGCTTGTATCAAGGGGAGCGAGCTTTCTTT. This translates into CASSLYQGERAFF. The whole variable domain, filled in from reference TRBV5-1 and TRBJ1-1, reads KAGVTQTPRYLIKTRGQQVTLSCSPISGHRSVSWYQQTPGQGLQFLFEYFSETQRNKGNFPGRFSGRQFSNSRSEMNVSTLELGDSALYLCASSLYQGERAFFGQGTRLTVV.

This rearrangement joins TRBV10-3 to TRBJ2-5; TRBD1 might be the D (6 bases). In germline, CDR1 is ENHRY, CDR2 SYGVKD. The CDR3 length is 14 residues. V was clipped by 5 bases and J by 1 base, with 11 bases between them. The CDR3 region has the DNA TGTGCCATCAGTAACGGACAGACCCAAGAGACCCAGTACTTC. Its translation: CAISNGQTQETQYF.

The table lists this clone with a count of one. The chain couples TRBV14 to TRBJ2-3, with D unresolved. V lost 4 bases and J lost 4, with 6 bases in between. The CDR3 runs 12 residues. Per the germline V gene, CDR1 is SGHDN and CDR2 is FVKESK. DNA of the CDR3: TGTGCCAGCAGCCCAACTGCAGATACGCAGTATTTT. It encodes CASSPTADTQYF.

The rearrangement links TRBV2 to TRBJ1-5; a weak D match, TRBD1 (5 bases). The CDR3 has 17 residues. Germline CDR1 and CDR2: SNHLY and FYNNEI. V was clipped by 0 bases and J by 6 bases, with 18 bases between them. This chain's CDR3 is CASSEALGGRGGQPQHF. CDR3 nucleotides: TGTGCCAGCAGTGAAGCGCTCGGGGGGAGGGGAGGTCAGCCCCAGCATTTT.

A note on this clone: Germline and junction disagree at one end, which may indicate a read error. The J gene is TRBJ1-2, the V gene TRBV6-1, with TRBD1 matching over 7 bases. Germline V gene lookup returns CDR1 MNHNS and CDR2 SASEGT. This CDR3 region has 12 residues. The CDR3 region is CASSPRQGRGVF. CDR3 coding DNA: TGTGCCAGCAGTCCAAGACAGGGACGAGGTGTATTC.

This clone has a handful of counts. The V gene is TRBV5-1, the J gene TRBJ2-7, with TRBD2 as a possible D gene (7 bases). The CDR3 has 15 amino acids. Germline V gene data show CDR1 as SGHRS and CDR2 as YFSETQ. With 0 bases removed from V and 5 bases from J, the gap between germline ends came to 15 bases. The CDR3 protein is CASSLAEGGRNEQYF. The CDR3 DNA reads TGCGCCAGCAGCTTGGCCGAGGGGGGGCGCAACGAGCAGTACTTC. The variable domain in full, with the rest retrieved from reference TRBV5-1 and TRBJ2-7, is KAGVTQTPRYLIKTRGQQVTLSCSPISGHRSVSWYQQTPGQGLQFLFEYFSETQRNKGNFPGRFSGRQFSNSRSEMNVSTLELGDSALYLCASSLAEGGRNEQYFGPGTRLTVT.